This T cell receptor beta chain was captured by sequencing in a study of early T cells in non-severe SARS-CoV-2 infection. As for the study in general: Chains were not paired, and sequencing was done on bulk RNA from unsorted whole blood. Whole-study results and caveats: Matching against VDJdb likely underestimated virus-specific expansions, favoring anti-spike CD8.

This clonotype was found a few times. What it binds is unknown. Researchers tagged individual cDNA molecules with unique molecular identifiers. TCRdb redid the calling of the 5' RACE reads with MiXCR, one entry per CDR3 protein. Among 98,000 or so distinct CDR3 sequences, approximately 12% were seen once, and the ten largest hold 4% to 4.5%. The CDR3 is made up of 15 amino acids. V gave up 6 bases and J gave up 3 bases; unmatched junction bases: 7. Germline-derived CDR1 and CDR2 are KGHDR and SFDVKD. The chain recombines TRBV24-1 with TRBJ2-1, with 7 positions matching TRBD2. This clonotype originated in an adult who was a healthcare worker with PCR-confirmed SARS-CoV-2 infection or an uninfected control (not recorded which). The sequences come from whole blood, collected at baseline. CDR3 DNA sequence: TGTGCCACCAGTTTTGGGGCGGGAGTCTACAATGAGCAGTTCTTC. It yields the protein CATSFGAGVYNEQFF.